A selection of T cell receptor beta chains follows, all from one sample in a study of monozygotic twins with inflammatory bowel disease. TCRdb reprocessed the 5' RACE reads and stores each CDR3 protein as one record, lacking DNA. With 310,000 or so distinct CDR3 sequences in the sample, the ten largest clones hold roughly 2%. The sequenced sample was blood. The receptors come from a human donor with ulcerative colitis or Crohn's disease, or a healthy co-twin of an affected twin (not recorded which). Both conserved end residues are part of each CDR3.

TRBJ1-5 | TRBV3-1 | CASSQDWGNNQPQHF
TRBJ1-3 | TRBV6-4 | CASSDSGGTRSYSGNTIYF
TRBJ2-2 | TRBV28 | CASSHQGRGRTGELFF
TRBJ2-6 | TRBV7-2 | CASFRPGQGSGANVLTF
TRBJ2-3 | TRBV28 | CASSQSGGYTDTQYF
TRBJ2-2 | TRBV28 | CASSLVPYPGTSGRVGTGELFF
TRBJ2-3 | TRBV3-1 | CASQRTSGGTDTQYF
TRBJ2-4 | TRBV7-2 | CASSLAPGTGALKNIQYF
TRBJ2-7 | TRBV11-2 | CASSLGPTEPYEQYF
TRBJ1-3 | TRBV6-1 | CASIAWEYSALGNTIYF
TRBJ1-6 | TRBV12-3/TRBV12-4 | CASRIPGQGRSPLHF
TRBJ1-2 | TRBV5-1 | CASSPSRQADYGYTF
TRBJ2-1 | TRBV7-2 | CASSQKGGVIYNEQFF
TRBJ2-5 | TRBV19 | CASSTLETQYF
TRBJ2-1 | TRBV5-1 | CASSDSTGAEGEQFF
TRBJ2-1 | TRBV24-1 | CATSDLRESGTHEQFF
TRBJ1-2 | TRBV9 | CASSALGQESNGYTF